These 21 T cell receptor beta chains originate from one sample sequenced in a study of T cell repertoires in cytomegalovirus infection. TCRdb re-called the reads with MiXCR, one entry per CDR3 protein. Here the sample spans roughly 760,000 distinct CDR3 sequences, 35% being singletons. The sequencing input was PBMCs. These receptors were taken from a human donor in good health (CMV status not recorded). Some clones in this sample may be carry-over from other donors' samples.

This clonotype showed up just a few times. V gene TRBV6-5 combines with J gene TRBJ2-7; 7 nucleotides agree with TRBD2. The CDR3 has 15 residues. Trimming cost V 2 bases and J 6 bases; bases outside gene matches: 10. Per the germline V gene, CDR1 is MNHEY and CDR2 is SVGAGI. CDR3 sequence reads: CASSYEAGVVTEQYF. The CDR3 nucleotides read TGTGCCAGCAGTTACGAGGCGGGAGTCGTCACCGAGCAGTACTTC.

This rearrangement joins TRBV27 to TRBJ2-3; the match to TRBD2 covers 11 bases. Trimming cost V 5 bases and J 6 bases; bases outside gene matches: 13. CDR1 is MNHEY, CDR2 SMNVEV, per germline (reference sequence). The CDR3 runs to 17 residues. The chain's CDR3 is CASSATPGLADADTQYF. In DNA form, the CDR3 reads TGTGCCAGCAGTGCGACCCCGGGACTAGCGGACGCTGATACGCAGTATTTT.

With regard to this clonotype: As the CDR3 is not closed by the conserved phenylalanine or tryptophan, this likely results from a read error. The chain uses TRBV25-1 and TRBJ1-3; D call uncertain. Deletions cut 5 bases from V and 5 bases from J, with 13 bases between. Germline CDR1 MGHDK, CDR2 SYGVNS. This CDR3 has 14 residues. CDR3 sequence reads: CASSSRDIRNTIYC. Written as DNA, the CDR3 is TGTGCCAGCAGTTCCCGGGATATCAGAAACACCATATATTGT.

This chain joins TRBV7-2 and TRBJ1-5; the match to TRBD1 covers 7 bases. V lost 0 bases to trimming and J lost 1 base; unmatched junction nucleotides: 3. The CDR3 spans 16 residues. Germline V gene sequence: CDR1 SGHTA, CDR2 FQGNSA. The CDR3 sequence is CASSLAGTASNQPQHF. CDR3 coding DNA: TGTGCCAGCAGCTTAGCAGGGACAGCGAGCAATCAGCCCCAGCATTTT.

This clonotype has only a few counts. The chain uses TRBV7-8 and TRBJ2-3; 8 bases are a match to TRBD2. The V segment lost 7 bases and the J segment 5 bases; nucleotides outside the gene matches: 8. CDR3 length: 14 residues. The germline V gene has CDR1 SGHVS and CDR2 FQNEAQ. CDR3 region: CASKRREGGDTQYF. The CDR3, as DNA: TGTGCCAGCAAGAGACGGGAGGGAGGAGATACGCAGTATTTT.

Worth noting for this clonotype: No conserved phenylalanine or tryptophan ends this CDR3, so it is likely a read error. The J gene is TRBJ1-2, the V gene TRBV6-1; D gene ambiguous. The V gene's germline CDR1 is MNHNS and CDR2 SASEGT. There are 14 residues in the CDR3. Trimming shortened V by 3 bases and J by 7 bases, and 15 bases separated the two germline ends. This chain's CDR3 is CASSDRQSRSGYTL. CDR3 DNA sequence: TGTGCCAGCAGTGATAGGCAGTCGAGGAGTGGCTACACCTTA.

This chain joins TRBV6-8 and TRBJ2-7; D is undetermined. V lost 6 bases and J lost 2, with 14 bases in between. This CDR3 region has 14 residues. CDR1 and CDR2 from the germline V gene are MNHGY and SAAAGT. The CDR3 nucleotides are TGTGCCAGCAGGTGGAGAAAAGAGCCCTACGAGCAGTACTTC. It is translated as CASRWRKEPYEQYF.

V gene TRBV12-5 combines with J gene TRBJ2-3; either TRBD1 or TRBD2 may fit D (5 bases each). The CDR3 covers 15 residues. The germline CDR1 and CDR2 sequences are LGHNT and FRNRAP. Trimming removed 2 bases from V and 0 bases from J, with 9 bases in between. The CDR3 coding sequence is TGTGCTAGTGGTTTGTCATGGGACAGCACAGATACGCAGTATTTT. Protein: CASGLSWDSTDTQYF.

Regarding this clonotype: Lacking the conserved final phenylalanine or tryptophan, this CDR3 likely reflects a read error. The chain employs TRBV19 and TRBJ2-1; D is uncertain. V was trimmed by 10 bases and J by 7 bases, leaving 11 bases between them. Germline loops: CDR1 LNHDA, CDR2 SQIVND (reference sequence). This CDR3 is 11 amino acids long. The DNA of the CDR3 is TGTGCCACTTCTTACACTAATGAGCAGTTCTCC. This translates into CATSYTNEQFS.

The rearrangement links TRBV5-5 to TRBJ1-3; D gene unclear. Trimming removed 0 bases from V and 5 bases from J, with 12 bases in between. The CDR3 covers 15 residues. Germline V gives CDR1 SGHKS, CDR2 YYEKEE (reference sequence). The CDR3 loop reads CASSLETVRRNTIYF. CDR3 nucleotide sequence: TGTGCCAGCAGCTTGGAAACAGTCAGGAGAAACACCATATATTTT.

In the case of this clonotype: One end of the junction does not line up with germline, which may come from a read error. CDR3: CARSSDREAFF. CDR3 coding DNA: TGTGCCCGCAGTTCGGACAGGGAAGCTTTCTTT. J is TRBJ1-1 and V is TRBV2; 7 nucleotides line up with TRBD1. The CDR3 spans 11 residues. Germline CDR1 is SNHLY and CDR2 is FYNNEI.

This clonotype occurred a few times. This CDR3 reads CASSPGTLDEQFF. CDR3 nucleotides: TGTGCCAGCAGCCCCGGGACGTTAGATGAGCAGTTCTTC. The rearrangement joins TRBV12-3 or TRBV12-4 to TRBJ2-1; D tentatively fits TRBD1 or TRBD2 (5 bases each). The CDR3 covers 13 residues. V lost 6 bases and J 8 bases, leaving 14 bases between the germline ends.

This clonotype was detected a few times. V gene TRBV19 combines with J gene TRBJ1-5, with TRBD1 as a possible D gene (6 bases). The CDR3 extends over 16 amino acids. With 1 base removed from V and 9 bases from J, the gap between germline ends came to 19 bases. The germline CDR1 and CDR2 sequences are LNHDA and SQIVND (reference sequence). In nucleotides, the CDR3 is TGTGCCAGTAGTATAGTGTCGGGACACCCATTGTTGCCCCAGCATTTT. This codes for CASSIVSGHPLLPQHF.

In its sample, this clonotype was seen many times. The germline gene is not matched at one end of the junction; a read error may be the cause. The rearrangement joins TRBV7-9 to TRBJ2-7, with TRBD2 identical over 10 bases. CDR3 length: 18 amino acids. Germline V lookup: CDR1 SEHNR, CDR2 FQNEAQ (reference sequence). The CDR3 nucleotides are TGTGCCAGCAGTTTAGGGACTAGCGTAAGCCTCCACTCCTACGAGCAGTACTTC. Translation gives CASSLGTSVSLHSYEQYF.

This sequence joins TRBV11-2 and TRBJ2-5; 7 bases fit TRBD2. This CDR3 has 16 residues. In germline, CDR1 is SGHAT, CDR2 FQNNGV. V gave up 4 bases and J gave up 4 bases; unmatched junction bases: 12. The CDR3: CASSSNQGLRRETQYF. As DNA, the CDR3 is TGTGCCAGCAGCTCGAACCAGGGACTACGAAGAGAGACCCAGTACTTC.

The gene calls are TRBV4-2 and TRBJ2-3; 11 bases align to TRBD2. V trimming: 1 base; J trimming: 4 bases; junction bases outside the gene matches: 10. Per the germline V gene, CDR1 is LGHNA and CDR2 is YNFKEQ. CDR3 length: 18 residues. CDR3 DNA sequence: TGTGCCAGCAGCCAAGTGGGTAGCGGGGGGGCGTCCTCAGATACGCAGTATTTT. Protein: CASSQVGSGGASSDTQYF.

The J gene is TRBJ2-5, the V gene TRBV5-1; 7 positions match TRBD1. This CDR3 spans 15 amino acids. The germline V gene encodes CDR1 SGHRS and CDR2 YFSETQ. J lost 5 bases, V lost 1 base, and 8 bases had no gene match. The CDR3 DNA follows: TGCGCCAGCAGCTTGACAGGGGATCGGTGGGAGACCCAGTACTTC. It specifies CASSLTGDRWETQYF.

This clonotype showed up just a few times. The rearrangement uses TRBV7-6 and TRBJ2-2; TRBD1 aligns across 10 bases. With 4 bases clipped from V and 7 bases from J, the junction kept 6 bases outside the gene matches. CDR1 SGHVS and CDR2 FNYEAQ come from the germline V gene. The CDR3 runs 15 residues. The CDR3 DNA reads as TGTGCCAGCAGCTCCAGACAGGGGGCGGTCGGGGAGCTGTTTTTT. It translates to CASSSRQGAVGELFF.

V is TRBV6-8 and J is TRBJ2-2, with 7 bases aligning to TRBD1. The length of the CDR3 is 14 residues. Germline CDR1 and CDR2: MNHGY and SAAAGT. V lost 10 bases, J lost 4 bases, and 9 bases stayed unmatched. The CDR3 DNA reads as TGTGCCATCAGAAAAGGGGGCAGCACCGGGGAGCTGTTTTTT. Translated: CAIRKGGSTGELFF.

This clonotype was seen at least ten times. A read error may produce the germline difference seen at one junction end. The chain joins TRBV7-2 to TRBJ1-1; a possible D gene is TRBD1 (5 bases). This CDR3 comprises 15 residues. Germline loops: CDR1 SGHTA, CDR2 FQGNSA. The CDR3 loop reads CASRLGATVNTEAFF. CDR3 DNA sequence: TGTGCCAGCAGGTTAGGGGCGACTGTTAACACTGAAGCTTTCTTT.

This chain joins TRBV7-9 and TRBJ2-1; D remains ambiguous. CDR3 length: 14 residues. V was trimmed by 5 bases and J by 5 bases, leaving 13 bases between them. Germline lookup yields CDR1 SEHNR and CDR2 FQNEAQ (reference sequence). The CDR3 protein is CASSLPVYDNEQFF. DNA of the CDR3: TGTGCCAGCAGCCTCCCCGTATATGACAATGAGCAGTTCTTC.